The 29 T cell receptor beta chains listed next were all sequenced from one sample in a study of beta chain features in type 1 diabetes. Study results and limitations: Across all four CD4+ subsets, people with type 1 diabetes showed modestly shorter TCRB CDR3s.

No antigens are known for them. What was sequenced were expressed TCRB transcripts, since all of the isolated RNA had been reverse transcribed. Clones were sequenced by immunoSEQ multiplex PCR, and TCRdb holds only the in-frame ones, with some missing. The sample yields 500,000 to 850,000 clones, roughly an eighth seen once. The sequencing input was naive CD4+ T cells from blood. These receptors were taken from a man between 18 and 29 years old with type 1 diabetes.

J is TRBJ2-1 and V is TRBV30, with unresolved D. Trimming removed 1 base at V and 2 bases at J, with 6 bases between. There are 13 residues in the CDR3. Looked up from germline, CDR1 is GTSNPN and CDR2 is SVGIG (reference sequence). The CDR3 DNA reads as TGTGCCTGGAGTGCCCGGGCCTACAATGAGCAGTTCTTC. It yields the protein CAWSARAYNEQFF. Full variable domain (rest looked up from reference TRBV30 and TRBJ2-1): SQTIHQWPATLVQPVGSPLSLECTVEGTSNPNLYWYRQAAGRGLQLLFYSVGIGQISSEVPQNLSASRPQDRQFILSSKKLLLSDSGFYLCAWSARAYNEQFFGPGTRLTVL.

This sequence joins TRBV30 and TRBJ2-2, with TRBD2 as a possible D gene (5 bases). The CDR3 extends over 17 amino acids. The germline V gene has CDR1 GTSNPN and CDR2 SVGIG (reference sequence). V was trimmed by 0 bases and J by 3 bases, leaving 17 bases between them. The CDR3 loop is CAWSVYSGSSHTGELFF. The CDR3 DNA sequence: TGTGCCTGGAGTGTCTATTCGGGGTCTTCCCACACCGGGGAGCTGTTTTTT. Combining the CDR3 with reference TRBV30 and TRBJ2-2 gives the whole variable domain SQTIHQWPATLVQPVGSPLSLECTVEGTSNPNLYWYRQAAGRGLQLLFYSVGIGQISSEVPQNLSASRPQDRQFILSSKKLLLSDSGFYLCAWSVYSGSSHTGELFFGEGSRLTVL.

The sample holds a few counts of this clone. This sequence joins TRBV5-1 and TRBJ2-1, with 10 bases identical to TRBD1. This CDR3 is built from 14 residues. CDR1 is SGHRS, CDR2 YFSETQ, per germline. J lost 9 bases, V lost 3 bases, and 6 bases had no gene match. The CDR3 spells CASSSRTGGAEQFF. CDR3 nucleotide sequence: TGCGCCAGCAGCTCTCGGACAGGGGGGGCTGAGCAGTTCTTC.

This clone came up a few times. This chain uses TRBV30 with TRBJ2-2; D uncertain. V lost 1 base, J lost 1 base, and 13 bases lay in between. Germline CDR1 reads GTSNPN; CDR2 reads SVGIG (reference sequence). The CDR3 spans 16 residues. The CDR3 here is CAWSGRANRNTGELFF. The CDR3 coding sequence is TGTGCCTGGAGTGGTCGGGCAAACAGGAACACCGGGGAGCTGTTTTTT.

This clone has just a few counts. This CDR3 is also generated by other DNA sequences in the sample. J is TRBJ1-5 and V is TRBV30; D call uncertain. V shed 0 bases and J shed 1 base, with 7 bases lying between them. Germline-derived CDR1 and CDR2 are GTSNPN and SVGIG (reference sequence). This CDR3 has 14 residues. The CDR3 here is CAWSVGISNQPQHF. Written as DNA, the CDR3 is TGTGCCTGGAGTGTTGGAATAAGCAATCAGCCCCAGCATTTT.

This clone has a handful of counts. The V call is TRBV6-5, the J call TRBJ2-1; no definite D call. This CDR3 is 12 amino acids long. The germline CDR1 and CDR2 sequences are MNHEY and SVGAGI. V gave up 2 bases and J gave up 7 bases, with 6 bases separating them. For the CDR3, the DNA is TGTGCCAGCAGTTACAGAGGAAATGAGCAGTTCTTC. This translates into CASSYRGNEQFF.

The chain combines TRBV13 with TRBJ2-7, with D possibly matching TRBD1 (6 bases). The germline V and J ends were trimmed by 2 bases and 11 bases, with 19 bases remaining between them. There are 14 residues in the CDR3. Germline CDR1 PRHDT, CDR2 FYEKMQ (reference sequence). As DNA, the CDR3 is TGTGCCAGCAGCTTATTAACAGGGCCCCAGCCTAAGTACTTC. Residues: CASSLLTGPQPKYF.

The chain has TRBV29-1 and TRBJ1-2; D unclear. CDR1 and CDR2 (germline): SQVTM, ANQGSEA. V shed 6 bases and J shed 0 bases, with 14 bases lying between them. The CDR3 totals 14 residues. CDR3 nucleotide sequence: TGCAGCGTCCTCAGTCGTCGGGCTAACTATGGCTACACCTTC. It codes for CSVLSRRANYGYTF.

This clone was counted between two and nine times. The chain is built from TRBV30 and TRBJ1-2; 10 bases match TRBD1. The germline V gene encodes CDR1 GTSNPN and CDR2 SVGIG (reference sequence). The CDR3 is 15 amino acids. The trim removed 0 bases at V and 6 bases at J, leaving 7 bases unmatched. CDR3 amino acids: CAWSVQGQGLDGYTF. In DNA form, the CDR3 reads TGTGCCTGGAGTGTACAGGGACAGGGGTTGGATGGCTACACCTTC.

This clone has just a few counts. The same CDR3 can be traced to other DNA sequences in this sample. This chain links TRBV25-1 with TRBJ1-2; tentative D call: TRBD1 (6 bases). V was pared by 4 bases and J by 4 bases, with 16 bases between. Per germline, CDR1 MGHDK and CDR2 SYGVNS. The CDR3 sequence is 15 residues long. In DNA, the CDR3 is TGTGCCAGCAGTGCGACAGGCGCGACCCTCTATGGCTACACCTTC. It yields the protein CASSATGATLYGYTF.

The chain uses TRBV27 and TRBJ2-7; D gene unclear. The CDR3 is made up of 13 amino acids. CDR1 is MNHEY, CDR2 SMNVEV, per germline (reference sequence). V lost 4 bases, J lost 2 bases, and 9 bases lay in between. The CDR3 protein is CASSWDRAYEQYF. CDR3 nucleotide sequence: TGTGCCAGCAGTTGGGATAGAGCCTACGAGCAGTACTTC.

This clone was seen a few times. This sequence joins TRBV29-1 and TRBJ1-4; no clear D. The V end was cut by 1 base, the J end by 8 bases, with 17 bases between. Germline V gives CDR1 SQVTM, CDR2 ANQGSEA. This CDR3 is 15 amino acids long. DNA for the CDR3: TGCAGCGTTGAAGTTGGAGGGTCTGGTGGGGAAAAACTGTTTTTT. As protein: CSVEVGGSGGEKLFF.

This clone turned up a few times. The V and J genes are TRBV7-9 and TRBJ2-5; D might be TRBD1 (7 bases). Trimming stripped 6 bases from V and 2 bases from J, with 13 bases between. The CDR3 covers 14 residues. The germline CDR1 and CDR2 sequences are SEHNR and FQNEAQ (reference sequence). The CDR3 protein is CASREGARQETQYF. The CDR3 nucleotides read TGTGCCAGCAGGGAGGGGGCGCGTCAAGAGACCCAGTACTTC.

The J gene is TRBJ2-7, the V gene TRBV6-1, with D hard to call. Germline values: CDR1 MNHNS, CDR2 SASEGT. CDR3 length: 11 amino acids. V dropped 4 bases and J dropped 9 bases, with 10 bases sitting between them. CDR3 bases: TGTGCCAGCAGTGGAGATCGCGGGCAGTACTTC. Protein sequence: CASSGDRGQYF.

This clone has more than one count but fewer than ten. The J gene is TRBJ1-2, the V gene TRBV20-1; D not certain. The CDR3 consists of 9 residues. Germline assignment: CDR1 DFQATT and CDR2 SNEGSKA (reference sequence). V dropped 5 bases and J dropped 6 bases, with 4 bases sitting between them. CDR3 sequence reads: CSAGHGYTF. For the CDR3, the DNA is TGCAGTGCTGGTCATGGCTACACCTTC.

The J gene is TRBJ2-1, the V gene TRBV18, with 9 positions matching TRBD2. V trimming: 0 bases; J trimming: 8 bases; junction bases outside the gene matches: 5. This CDR3 region has 15 residues. Per the germline V gene, CDR1 is KGHSH and CDR2 is LQKENI. CDR3 residues: CASSPPSGRFDEQFF. In DNA form, the CDR3 reads TGTGCCAGCTCACCACCGAGCGGGAGGTTTGATGAGCAGTTCTTC.

This clone turned up a few times. V and J are TRBV2 and TRBJ1-4; D is unresolved. This CDR3 spans 14 amino acids. V was pared by 7 bases and J by 0 bases, with 9 bases between. CDR1 SNHLY and CDR2 FYNNEI come from the germline V gene. The CDR3 nucleotides are TGTGCCAGCAAGGGAGAGCCAACTAATGAAAAACTGTTTTTT. It codes for CASKGEPTNEKLFF.

The chain carries TRBV4-1 and TRBJ2-6, with D maybe TRBD1 (6 bases). This CDR3 comprises 15 residues. V was cut by 4 bases and J by 2 bases, with 9 bases left in between. Germline V lookup: CDR1 MGHRA, CDR2 YSYEKL. CDR3 loop: CASSLTGTGANVLTF. The CDR3 DNA reads as TGCGCCAGCAGCCTAACAGGGACTGGGGCCAACGTCCTGACTTTC.

The rearrangement links TRBV7-9 to TRBJ2-7, with D possibly being TRBD1 or TRBD2 (5 bases each). Germline CDR1 reads SEHNR; CDR2 reads FQNEAQ (reference sequence). The CDR3 consists of 14 residues. Trimming pared 5 bases from V and 4 bases from J, leaving 15 bases between. CDR3 amino acids: CASSQTLGEYEQYF. In DNA, the CDR3 is TGTGCCAGCAGCCAGACTTTGGGGGAATACGAGCAGTACTTC.

V is TRBV9 and J is TRBJ2-1; 9 nucleotides align to TRBD2. CDR3 length: 12 amino acids. Germline-derived CDR1 and CDR2 are SGDLS and YYNGEE. The V segment lost 4 bases and the J segment 10 bases; nucleotides outside the gene matches: 3. The CDR3 here is CASSFSGGEQFF. The CDR3 DNA is TGTGCCAGCAGCTTTAGCGGGGGCGAGCAGTTCTTC.

The chain recombines TRBV10-3 with TRBJ1-2; D call uncertain. The germline gives CDR1 ENHRY, CDR2 SYGVKD. The CDR3 has 13 amino acids. Trimming pared 2 bases from V and 6 bases from J, leaving 10 bases between. This CDR3 reads CAISEVGEDGYTF. CDR3 DNA sequence: TGTGCCATCAGTGAGGTCGGGGAGGATGGCTACACCTTC.

This clone turned up a few times. The rearrangement joins TRBV11-2 to TRBJ2-5, with D possibly matching TRBD2 (7 bases). V was pared by 4 bases and J by 5 bases, with 14 bases between. CDR3 length equals 14 residues. Germline CDR1 reads SGHAT; CDR2 reads FQNNGV. CDR3 region: CASSSTEGGETQYF. Here the CDR3 DNA reads TGTGCCAGCAGCTCGACCGAGGGGGGGGAGACCCAGTACTTC.

This chain links TRBV11-2 with TRBJ2-1; 7 bases match TRBD1. Germline V gives CDR1 SGHAT, CDR2 FQNNGV. The CDR3 spans 15 residues. V trimming: 5 bases; J trimming: 6 bases; junction bases outside the gene matches: 10. CDR3 protein: CASSTYRGSRNEQFF. The DNA for the CDR3 is TGTGCCAGCAGCACCTACAGGGGCTCCCGCAATGAGCAGTTCTTC.

A few counts support this clone. The rearrangement links TRBV30 to TRBJ1-1; TRBD1 might be the D (5 bases). The CDR3 spans 11 residues. Germline values: CDR1 GTSNPN, CDR2 SVGIG (reference sequence). V was trimmed by 2 bases and J by 11 bases, leaving 12 bases between them. The CDR3 sequence is CAWSWDSGAFF. The CDR3 DNA follows: TGTGCCTGGAGTTGGGACTCTGGGGCTTTCTTT. Looking up the rest from reference TRBV30 and TRBJ1-1 gives the full variable domain: SQTIHQWPATLVQPVGSPLSLECTVEGTSNPNLYWYRQAAGRGLQLLFYSVGIGQISSEVPQNLSASRPQDRQFILSSKKLLLSDSGFYLCAWSWDSGAFFGQGTRLTVV.

This chain links TRBV18 with TRBJ1-2, with 11 bases identical to TRBD1. V lost 0 bases and J lost 4; bases outside the gene matches: 1. The germline CDR1 and CDR2 sequences are KGHSH and LQKENI. The CDR3 length is 15 residues. The CDR3 spells CASSPPGTGGYGYTF. The CDR3 region has the DNA TGTGCCAGCTCACCACCCGGGACAGGGGGCTATGGCTACACCTTC.

The V gene is TRBV4-1, the J gene TRBJ1-2; D not resolved. The CDR3 loop spans 15 amino acids. Germline V CDR1 and CDR2: MGHRA, YSYEKL. Trimming removed 4 bases at V and 1 base at J, with 13 bases between. CDR3 loop: CASSPPADFNYGYTF. CDR3 sequence (DNA): TGCGCCAGCAGCCCGCCGGCAGATTTTAACTATGGCTACACCTTC.

DNA for the CDR3: TGTGCCAGCAGCTTACGGGGGGCGGCTAGCACAGATACGCAGTATTTT. Translating gives CASSLRGAASTDTQYF. V gene TRBV7-2 combines with J gene TRBJ2-3; tentative D call: TRBD2 (7 bases). CDR3 length: 16 residues. From germline, CDR1 is SGHTA and CDR2 FQGNSA. Trimming cost V 2 bases and J 0 bases, with 12 bases left between them.

The chain couples TRBV11-2 to TRBJ2-4; tentatively, D is TRBD1 or TRBD2 (5 bases each). The CDR3 length is 13 residues. The germline CDR1 and CDR2 sequences are SGHAT and FQNNGV. With 3 bases removed from V and 8 bases from J, the gap between germline ends came to 11 bases. CDR3 sequence reads: CASSFGGEDIQYF. CDR3 in DNA: TGTGCCAGCAGCTTTGGGGGAGAGGACATTCAGTACTTC.

This clone has only a few counts. V and J are TRBV30 and TRBJ1-5; D perhaps matches TRBD1 (5 bases). Per germline, CDR1 GTSNPN and CDR2 SVGIG (reference sequence). V lost 0 bases to trimming and J lost 5 bases, with 8 bases between them. The CDR3 spans 13 residues. The CDR3 region has the DNA TGTGCCTGGAGTGTCAGGGACTATCAGCCCCAGCATTTT. The encoded protein is CAWSVRDYQPQHF.